This T cell receptor (beta chain) was obtained from a study of shared clonotypes between healthy human individuals. Study-level findings and limits: Non-shared clonotypes showed lower generation probabilities than clonotypes common to all four donors. The sole specimen, blood, was sampled, and tissue repertoires likely differ. Donor scarcity curtailed the genetic and exposure-history diversity represented herein.

As for this clone: As yet, its antigen is unknown.

V was clipped by 4 bases and J by 9 bases, with 19 bases between them. CDR1 and CDR2 (germline): MNHNY, SVGAGI (reference sequence). The CDR3 is made up of 15 amino acids. At the deep level, the assay was run. Measured with immunoSEQ multiplex PCR; TCRdb has only the in-frame clones, and not every one. Here the sample spans about 690,000 clones, less than 95% being singletons. The V and J genes are TRBV6-6 and TRBJ2-1; D gene ambiguous. The sequencing sample was made of memory CD8+ T cells from PBMCs. The subset is: CD45RO+ cells pooled with CCR7-negative TemRA cells. This TCR derives from a man aged 18 to 29 in good health. Some clones in this sample may be carry-over from other donors' samples. The chain's CDR3 is CASSFKAPWGTEQFF. CDR3 DNA: TGTGCCAGCAGTTTCAAAGCCCCGTGGGGTACTGAGCAGTTCTTC.